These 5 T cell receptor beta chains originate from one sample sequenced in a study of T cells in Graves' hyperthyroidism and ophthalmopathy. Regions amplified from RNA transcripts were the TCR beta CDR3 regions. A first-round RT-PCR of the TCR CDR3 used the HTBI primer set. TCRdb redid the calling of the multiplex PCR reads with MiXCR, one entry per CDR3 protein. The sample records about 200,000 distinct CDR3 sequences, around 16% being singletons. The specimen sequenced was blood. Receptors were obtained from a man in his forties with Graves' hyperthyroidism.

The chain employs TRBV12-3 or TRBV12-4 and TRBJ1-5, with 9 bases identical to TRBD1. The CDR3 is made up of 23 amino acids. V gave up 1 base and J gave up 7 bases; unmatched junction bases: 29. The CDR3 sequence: CASSLVITGATGTGRGVGQPQHF. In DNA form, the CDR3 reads TGTGCCAGCAGTTTAGTAATCACAGGGGCTACCGGGACAGGGAGGGGGGTAGGGCAGCCCCAGCATTTT.

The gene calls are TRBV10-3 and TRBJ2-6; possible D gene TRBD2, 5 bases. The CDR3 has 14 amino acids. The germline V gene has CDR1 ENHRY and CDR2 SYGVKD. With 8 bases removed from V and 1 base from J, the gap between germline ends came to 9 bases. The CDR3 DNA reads TGTGCCATCCTACGGGAATCTGGGGCCAACGTCCTGACTTTC. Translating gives CAILRESGANVLTF.

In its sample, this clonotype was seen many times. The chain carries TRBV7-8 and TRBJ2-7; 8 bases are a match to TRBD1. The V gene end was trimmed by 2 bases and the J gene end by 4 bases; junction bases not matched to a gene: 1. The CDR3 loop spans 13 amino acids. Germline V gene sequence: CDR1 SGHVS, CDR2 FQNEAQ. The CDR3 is CASSLWTGYEQYF. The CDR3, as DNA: TGTGCCAGCAGCTTATGGACAGGGTACGAGCAGTACTTC. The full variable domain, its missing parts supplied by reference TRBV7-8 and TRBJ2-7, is GAGVSQSPRYKVAKRGQDVALRCDPISGHVSLFWYQQALGQGPEFLTYFQNEAQLDKSGLPSDRFFAERPEGSVSTLKIQRTQQEDSAVYLCASSLWTGYEQYFGPGTRLTVT.

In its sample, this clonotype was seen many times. Written as DNA, the CDR3 is TGTGCCAGCAGCGAGGGACAGGGCGGTCAGCCCCAGCATTTT. Translating gives CASSEGQGGQPQHF. V and J are TRBV5-6 and TRBJ1-5; 9 nucleotides match TRBD1. V gave up 4 bases and J gave up 6 bases; unmatched junction bases: 5. Germline V lookup: CDR1 SGHDT, CDR2 YYEEEE. The CDR3 has 14 amino acids.

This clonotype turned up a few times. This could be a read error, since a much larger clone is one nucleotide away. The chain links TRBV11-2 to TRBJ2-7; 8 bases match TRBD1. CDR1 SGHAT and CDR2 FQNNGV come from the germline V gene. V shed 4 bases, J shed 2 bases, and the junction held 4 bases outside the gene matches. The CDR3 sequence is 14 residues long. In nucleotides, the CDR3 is TGTGCCAGCAGCTCAGGGGGCAGGGCCTACGAGCAGTACTTC. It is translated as CASSSGGRAYEQYF.